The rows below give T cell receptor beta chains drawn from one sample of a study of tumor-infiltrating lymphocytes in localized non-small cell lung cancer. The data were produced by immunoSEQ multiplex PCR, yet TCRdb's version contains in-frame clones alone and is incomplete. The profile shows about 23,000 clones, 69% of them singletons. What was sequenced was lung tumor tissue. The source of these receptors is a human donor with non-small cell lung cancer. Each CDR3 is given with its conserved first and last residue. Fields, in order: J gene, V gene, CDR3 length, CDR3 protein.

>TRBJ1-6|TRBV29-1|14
CSVRADSPNSPLHF
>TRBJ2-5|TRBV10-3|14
CAISENGSRETQYF
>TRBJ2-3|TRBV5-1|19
CASSSFGPGGAVLRDTQYF
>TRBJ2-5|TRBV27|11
CASSRQETQYF
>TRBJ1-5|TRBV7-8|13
CASSRDRGQPQHF
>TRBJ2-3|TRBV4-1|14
CASSQLAGVGTQYF
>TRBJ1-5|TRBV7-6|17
CASSRTGRGGRNQPQHF
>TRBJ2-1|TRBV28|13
CASSYRGRDEQFF
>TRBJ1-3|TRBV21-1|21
CASSPILKRIDLSSPGNTIYF
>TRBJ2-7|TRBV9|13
CASSPGLFYEQYF
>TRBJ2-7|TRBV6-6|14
CASSYSMDYREEYF
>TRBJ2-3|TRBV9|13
CASSADSTDTQYF
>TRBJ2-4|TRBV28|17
CASSLRAAGLAKNIQYF
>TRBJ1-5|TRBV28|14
CASRGGGTGQPQHF
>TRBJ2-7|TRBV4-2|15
CASSDGLASSYEQYF
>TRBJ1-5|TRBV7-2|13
CASSLTQGQPQHF
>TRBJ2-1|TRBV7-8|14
CASSLAEGRNEQFF
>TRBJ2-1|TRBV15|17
CATSRETASGSYNEQFF
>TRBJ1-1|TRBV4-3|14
CASSQLQGNTEAFF
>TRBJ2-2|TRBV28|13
CASSLVDSGELFF
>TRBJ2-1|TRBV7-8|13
CASSLVGGGEQFF
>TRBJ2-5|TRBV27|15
CASMKDEQTRETQYF
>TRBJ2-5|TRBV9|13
CASSQGQSETQYF
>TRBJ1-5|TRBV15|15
CATSRGGTVNQPQHF
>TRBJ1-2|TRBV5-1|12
CASSLGDYGYTF
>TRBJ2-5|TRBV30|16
CAWSQTGATAVLSQYF
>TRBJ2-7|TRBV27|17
CASSSKPPGLGSYEQYF
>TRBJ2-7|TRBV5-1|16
CASSPARTSGRHEQYF
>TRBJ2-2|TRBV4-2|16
CASSQLAGWSTGELFF
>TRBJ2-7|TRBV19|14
CASTPGTGVYEQYF
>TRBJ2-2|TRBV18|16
CASSPYTVSGTGELFF
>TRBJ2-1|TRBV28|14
CASSLLRRWWGQFF
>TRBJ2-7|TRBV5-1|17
CASSYGTSDIGLYEQYF
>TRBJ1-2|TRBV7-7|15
CASSLSGGARDGYTF
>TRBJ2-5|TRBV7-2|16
CASTRNRRGTRETQYF
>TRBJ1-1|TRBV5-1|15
CASSEMDRPNTEAFF
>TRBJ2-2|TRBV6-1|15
CASSELGGSTGELFF
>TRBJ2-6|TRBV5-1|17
CASSLTTPRAGANVLTF
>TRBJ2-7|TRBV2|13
CASSTSGSYEQYF
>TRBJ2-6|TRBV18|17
CASSAGTGRPGANVLTF
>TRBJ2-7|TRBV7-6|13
CASSGRGGPEQYF
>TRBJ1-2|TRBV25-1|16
CASSAAGTGSKVGYTF